One sample yielded the 20 T cell receptor beta chains listed below, sequenced in a study of T cell repertoires in cytomegalovirus infection. Their specific antigens are unknown. Each CDR3 protein gets one entry after TCRdb re-called the reads with MiXCR. The sample includes 450,000 to 600,000 distinct CDR3 sequences, about 42% seen only once; the top ten take about two fifths. Here the sequenced sample was cultured PBMCs, taken from culture after CMV antigen stimulation. These receptors were collected from a human donor in good health (CMV status not recorded). Some clones in this sample may be carry-over from other donors' samples.

The sample holds a few counts of this clonotype. This chain connects TRBV5-6 to TRBJ1-2; 7 nucleotides align to TRBD1. Germline loops: CDR1 SGHDT, CDR2 YYEEEE. After removal of 1 base from V and 7 bases from J, the junction contained 1 base not matched to a gene. CDR3 size: 12 residues. The CDR3 DNA reads as TGTGCCAGCAGCTTGCCAGGGGGTGGCTACACCTTC. It specifies CASSLPGGGYTF.

V usage is TRBV4-2 and J usage is TRBJ2-7; 9 bases line up with TRBD1. Germline trimming cut 1 base from V and 5 bases from J; bases unmatched to any gene: 6. CDR3 length: 15 amino acids. From germline, CDR1 is LGHNA and CDR2 YNFKEQ. CDR3 sequence reads: CASSQGRDRDNEQYF. In DNA, the CDR3 is TGTGCCAGCAGCCAAGGCCGGGACAGGGACAACGAGCAGTACTTC.

The DNA for the CDR3 is TGTGCCAGCAGCTCGGGCCTCTCTCAGCCCCAGCATTTT. Protein product: CASSSGLSQPQHF. V gene TRBV7-6 combines with J gene TRBJ1-5; D is undetermined. The CDR3 is made up of 13 amino acids. Germline V gives CDR1 SGHVS, CDR2 FNYEAQ. V lost 4 bases to trimming and J lost 6 bases, with 10 bases between them.

This chain joins TRBV19 and TRBJ2-1; D is possibly TRBD1 (5 bases). The CDR3 is 13 residues long. Germline CDR1 is LNHDA and CDR2 is SQIVND (reference sequence). Trimming pared 3 bases from V and 5 bases from J, leaving 8 bases between. The CDR3 here is CASSMGPNNEQFF. The CDR3 coding sequence is TGTGCCAGTAGTATGGGGCCAAACAATGAGCAGTTCTTC.

The chain has TRBV7-2 and TRBJ2-1; a possible D gene is TRBD2 (7 bases). Trimming shortened V by 5 bases and J by 2 bases, and 19 bases separated the two germline ends. Germline lookup yields CDR1 SGHTA and CDR2 FQGNSA. The CDR3 sequence is 17 residues long. Written as DNA, the CDR3 is TGTGCCAGCAGCAACGGCGGTGGCGGGGGCACCTACAATGAGCAGTTCTTC. This codes for CASSNGGGGGTYNEQFF.

This clonotype was detected only a few times. The chain links TRBV6-1 to TRBJ2-7, with D maybe TRBD1 (5 bases). From germline, CDR1 is MNHNS and CDR2 SASEGT. The CDR3 extends over 15 amino acids. V shed 3 bases and J shed 6 bases, with 18 bases lying between them. The CDR3 DNA is TGTGCCAGCAGTGACGACAGTGGGGTGTTTGGCGAGCAGTACTTC. This codes for CASSDDSGVFGEQYF.

The genes are TRBV27 and TRBJ2-2; D gene ambiguous. The CDR3 spans 13 residues. Trimming left V 2 bases short and J 4 bases short, with 5 bases between. CDR1 MNHEY and CDR2 SMNVEV come from the germline V gene (reference sequence). CDR3 in amino acids: CASSLAVTGELFF. The DNA for the CDR3 is TGTGCCAGCAGTTTAGCCGTCACCGGGGAGCTGTTTTTT.

The J gene is TRBJ2-3, the V gene TRBV7-2; TRBD1 might be the D (6 bases). The CDR3 runs 18 residues. Germline V gives CDR1 SGHTA, CDR2 FQGNSA. Deletions cut 0 bases from V and 5 bases from J, with 21 bases between. CDR3 loop: CASSLAPGPQRQVDTQYF. DNA of the CDR3: TGTGCCAGCAGCTTAGCCCCGGGGCCCCAGAGACAGGTAGATACGCAGTATTTT.

In DNA form, the CDR3 reads TGTGCCAGTTCCGTGGGAGCCTCCTACGAGCAGTACTTC. Translation gives CASSVGASYEQYF. This rearrangement joins TRBV19 to TRBJ2-7, with D possibly TRBD2 on 5 matching bases. Trimming cost V 8 bases and J 0 bases, with 11 bases left between them. This CDR3 has 13 residues. The germline V gene has CDR1 LNHDA and CDR2 SQIVND (reference sequence).

This clonotype came up a few times. This chain links TRBV28 with TRBJ2-5, with 8 bases lining up with TRBD2. The CDR3 runs to 15 residues. V trimming: 6 bases; J trimming: 4 bases; junction bases outside the gene matches: 10. CDR1 is MDHEN, CDR2 SYDVKM, per germline. CDR3 DNA: TGTGCCAGCAGGGGTGAGCGGGGGCCTCCAGAGACCCAGTACTTC. Translation gives CASRGERGPPETQYF.

This clonotype has only a few counts. The rearrangement links TRBV5-6 to TRBJ2-3; the D is unclear. Germline V gives CDR1 SGHDT, CDR2 YYEEEE. CDR3 length: 15 amino acids. V shed 4 bases and J shed 0 bases, with 12 bases lying between them. The CDR3 here is CASSLDILSTDTQYF. DNA of the CDR3: TGTGCCAGCAGCCTCGACATCCTTAGCACAGATACGCAGTATTTT.

This sequence joins TRBV4-3 and TRBJ1-1; D not resolved. CDR3 length: 15 amino acids. Trimming took 1 base from V and 3 from J, leaving 12 bases between them. The germline gives CDR1 LGHNA, CDR2 YSLEER. The CDR3 nucleotides read TGCGCCAGCAGCCAAGCGGAGGGCCGGGACACTGAAGCTTTCTTT. It translates to CASSQAEGRDTEAFF.

This clonotype has a handful of counts. V usage is TRBV6-2 or TRBV6-3 and J usage is TRBJ1-1, with a tentative D call TRBD1 (6 bases). The CDR3 length is 15 residues. Germline V gives CDR1 MNHEY, CDR2 SVGEGT. Between the trimmed V and J ends, which lost 5 bases and 5 bases, there was a span of 18 bases. The CDR3, as DNA: TGTGCCAGCAGTCAGGGGAGGACAGTGAGTACTGAAGCTTTCTTT. This codes for CASSQGRTVSTEAFF.

The V and J genes are TRBV28 and TRBJ2-1, with 10 bases lining up with TRBD2. CDR3 length: 20 amino acids. In germline, CDR1 is MDHEN, CDR2 SYDVKM. Trimming cost V 6 bases and J 0 bases; bases outside gene matches: 17. The CDR3 DNA is TGTGCCAGCAGCCCCAGCACTAGCGGGGTAGTGGTTAGCTCCTACAATGAGCAGTTCTTC. Translated, it gives CASSPSTSGVVVSSYNEQFF.

V is TRBV20-1 and J is TRBJ2-1; 11 nucleotides align to TRBD2. J gave up 3 bases and V 3 bases, and 7 bases lay outside the gene matches. Germline V gene lookup returns CDR1 DFQATT and CDR2 SNEGSKA (reference sequence). This CDR3 comprises 16 residues. This chain's CDR3 is CSASSLAGGRYNEQFF. The CDR3 coding sequence is TGCAGTGCTAGTTCCTTAGCGGGGGGGCGCTACAATGAGCAGTTCTTC.

The chain is built from TRBV7-2 and TRBJ2-3; D is possibly TRBD2 (5 bases). Trimming pared 5 bases from V and 6 bases from J, leaving 12 bases between. This CDR3 spans 13 amino acids. The germline V gene has CDR1 SGHTA and CDR2 FQGNSA. The CDR3 DNA reads as TGTGCCAGCAGCATCGACCGCGGGGATACGCAGTATTTT. Its protein product is CASSIDRGDTQYF.

The CDR3 bases are TGCAGTGCTAGAGTCAGGGGGCGCGGCACCGGGGAGCTGTTTTTT. Translating gives CSARVRGRGTGELFF. The chain joins TRBV20-1 to TRBJ2-2; 8 nucleotides align to TRBD1. The CDR3 is 15 amino acids. CDR1 and CDR2 from the germline V gene are DFQATT and SNEGSKA (reference sequence). V lost 1 base, J lost 4 bases, and 5 bases stayed unmatched.

J is TRBJ2-5 and V is TRBV11-3; possibly TRBD1 for D (6 bases). V was clipped by 5 bases and J by 5 bases, with 18 bases between them. The CDR3 contains 15 residues. Germline V CDR1 and CDR2: SGHNT, YENEEA. CDR3 sequence: CASSPPTGYYETQYF. CDR3 nucleotides: TGTGCCAGCAGCCCTCCCACAGGGTATTACGAGACCCAGTACTTC. Supplemented by reference TRBV11-3 and TRBJ2-5, the full variable domain reads EAGVVQSPRYKIIEKKQPVAFWCNPISGHNTLYWYLQNLGQGPELLIRYENEEAVDDSQLPKDRFSAERLKGVDSTLKIQPAELGDSAVYLCASSPPTGYYETQYFGPGTRLLVL.

This clonotype was found a few times. This chain links TRBV7-2 with TRBJ2-1; 8 nucleotides agree with TRBD2. This CDR3 is 14 amino acids long. The germline V gene has CDR1 SGHTA and CDR2 FQGNSA. The J segment lost 10 bases and the V segment lost 5 bases, leaving 10 bases of the junction unmatched. CDR3 sequence (DNA): TGTGCCAGCAGCCTCGGGAGGGCCTCAGAGGAGCAGTTCTTC. This codes for CASSLGRASEEQFF.

V is TRBV4-3 and J is TRBJ2-3; 12 bases line up with TRBD2. V lost 3 bases and J lost 5; bases outside the gene matches: 6. The germline V gene encodes CDR1 LGHNA and CDR2 YSLEER. The CDR3 extends over 16 amino acids. The CDR3 protein is CASSHLAGGDGDTQYF. In DNA, the CDR3 is TGCGCCAGCAGCCACCTAGCGGGAGGGGACGGAGATACGCAGTATTTT.